These T cell receptor beta chains were read from a single sample in a study of PD-L1 blockade in urothelial cancer. This table comes from immunoSEQ multiplex PCR, and its TCRdb copy is limited to in-frame clones, with some not included. Among more than 85,000 clones listed, roughly nine tenths were seen once. The specimen was PBMCs, collected around atezolizumab (anti-PD-L1) treatment. These receptors originate from a woman of 80 years or more with urothelial cancer. Each CDR3 is given without its conserved first and last residue.

j_call	v_call	cdr3_aa
TRBJ1-1	TRBV5-1	ASSLAPTGNTEAF
TRBJ2-5	TRBV6-1	ASSEASGGGTQY
TRBJ1-2	TRBV30	AWTAQGAPPGGYT
TRBJ2-7	TRBV6-1	ASSEGGTGAYEQY
TRBJ1-2	TRBV9	ASSVGQSDHGYT
TRBJ2-1	TRBV6-5	ASSEQGDEQF
TRBJ2-1	TRBV4-2	ASSRGPRLAGVGSNEQF
TRBJ2-1	TRBV9	ASSPRLTSGTNNEQF
TRBJ1-1	TRBV5-8	ASSLVSVGRTEAF
TRBJ1-5	TRBV7-8	ASSLDKNQPQH
TRBJ2-7	TRBV27	ASRPTGTGLLEQY
TRBJ1-5	TRBV23-1	ASSPADRGHQPQH
TRBJ2-2	TRBV5-4	ASSLSLDTGELF
TRBJ1-2	TRBV6-1	ASSERQGVDYGYT
TRBJ2-7	TRBV29-1	SVAAGQTQYYEQY
TRBJ2-7	TRBV30	AWSVGGTTNEQY
TRBJ2-3	TRBV29-1	SVEDGRAYTQY
TRBJ2-5	TRBV5-4	ASSSPDYSGAAQETQY
TRBJ2-1	TRBV6-6	ATNSGWGRINEQF
TRBJ2-2	TRBV29-1	SVRTRSTGELF
TRBJ1-2	TRBV19	ASSMSHRVNYGYT
TRBJ2-7	TRBV7-3	ASSTSAGQANYEQY
TRBJ2-1	TRBV13	ASSLGVTSGVPSSYNEQF
TRBJ2-7	TRBV5-1	ASSLAAGSYEQY
TRBJ2-7	TRBV7-9	ASSTGQGLIDEQY